This entry concerns a single T cell receptor beta chain. The antigen is unknown. The data belong to a study of T cells in localized non-small cell lung cancer. General study points: Longer overall survival associated with higher blood T cell density; shorter survival with higher adjacent-lung clonality. Peak T cell clonality was found in uninvolved adjacent lung, exceeding tumor. The study detected a median 57 of the top 100 tumor clones in adjacent lung.

Assay: immunoSEQ multiplex PCR; the TCRdb copy retains only in-frame clones and omits some. The sample lists over 65,000 clones, less than 85% occurring once. V gave up 2 bases and J gave up 6 bases, with 10 bases separating them. Germline V CDR1 and CDR2: MNHEY, SVGAGI. The CDR3 loop spans 13 amino acids. This sequence was found in a female donor older than 55 with stage I lung adenocarcinoma. Sample: peripheral blood, taken before any cancer treatment. The chain recombines TRBV6-5 with TRBJ1-2; TRBD1 might be the D (5 bases). CDR3 nucleotides: TGTGCCAGCAGTTACGGTAGGGGCCATGGCTACACCTTC. Encoded protein: CASSYGRGHGYTF.